What follows are 31 T cell receptor beta chains derived from one specimen sequenced in a study of Graves' ophthalmopathy and Graves' hyperthyroidism. RNA served as the template for amplifying TCR beta CDR3 regions. Second-round multiplex PCR followed a first-round RT-PCR using HTBI primers. TCRdb fed the multiplex PCR reads into MiXCR, producing one record per CDR3 protein. The table lists about 700,000 distinct CDR3 sequences, 35% to 50% of them singletons. The sequenced sample was peripheral blood. All receptors come from an adult man with Graves' ophthalmopathy.

Concerning this clonotype itself: A much larger clone differs from this one at a single base, so this may be a read error. The chain uses TRBV7-6 and TRBJ1-1; the D gene is possibly TRBD1 (6 bases). This CDR3 is built from 15 residues. CDR1 is SGHVS and CDR2 is FNYEAQ in the germline V gene. The germline V and J ends were trimmed by 5 bases and 4 bases, with 17 bases remaining between them. CDR3 DNA sequence: TGTGCCAGCAGCCACTCAGGACAGTTAACCACTGAAGCTTTCTTT. Protein sequence: CASSHSGQLTTEAFF.

The chain couples TRBV15 to TRBJ1-2, with D possibly being TRBD1 (5 bases). The CDR3 spans 14 residues. The germline gives CDR1 LNHNV, CDR2 YYDKDF (reference sequence). V gave up 0 bases and J gave up 7 bases, with 12 bases separating them. The CDR3 loop reads CATSREGDSSGYTF. The CDR3 nucleotides are TGTGCCACCAGCAGAGAGGGGGACTCCTCTGGCTACACCTTC.

This chain connects TRBV11-2 to TRBJ1-6; 7 bases map to TRBD1. Germline CDR1 is SGHAT and CDR2 is FQNNGV. V shed 5 bases and J 9 bases; nucleotides not matched to a gene: 4. This CDR3 region has 13 residues. CDR3 DNA sequence: TGTGCCAGCAGCCCCGGACAGGTTTCACCCCTCCACTTT. It specifies CASSPGQVSPLHF. The full variable domain, completed using reference TRBV11-2 and TRBJ1-6, is EAGVAQSPRYKIIEKRQSVAFWCNPISGHATLYWYQQILGQGPKLLIQFQNNGVVDDSQLPKDRFSAERLKGVDSTLKIQPAKLEDSAVYLCASSPGQVSPLHFGNGTRLTVT.

This clonotype was seen repeatedly, ten times or more. The rearrangement joins TRBV2 to TRBJ1-2; perhaps TRBD1 as D (6 bases). V dropped 3 bases and J dropped 5 bases, with 13 bases sitting between them. The CDR3 has 14 amino acids. Germline V lookup: CDR1 SNHLY, CDR2 FYNNEI. Here the CDR3 reads CASSETGRTYGYTF. The DNA of the CDR3 is TGTGCCAGCAGTGAGACAGGTCGAACGTATGGCTACACCTTC.

This clonotype has only a few counts. The chain joins TRBV6-5 to TRBJ2-5; unclear D gene. The CDR3 runs 14 residues. Germline CDR1 is MNHEY and CDR2 is SVGAGI. The V gene lost 4 bases and the J gene lost 1 base, with 10 bases spanning the gap. The CDR3, as DNA: TGTGCCAGCAGTTCCCGAAGGAGCCAAGAGACCCAGTACTTC. Its translation is CASSSRRSQETQYF.

The chain links TRBV7-9 to TRBJ2-5; 7 bases map to TRBD1. Trimming removed 5 bases from V and 5 bases from J; junction bases left unmatched: 11. This CDR3 has 15 residues. The V gene's germline CDR1 is SEHNR and CDR2 FQNEAQ (reference sequence). CDR3 amino acids: CASSQEQGQWETQYF. CDR3 coding DNA: TGTGCCAGCAGCCAGGAACAGGGGCAGTGGGAGACCCAGTACTTC.

The genes are TRBV29-1 and TRBJ1-4; 11 bases line up with TRBD1. The CDR3 is made up of 12 amino acids. Losses at the gene ends were 6 bases for V and 7 bases for J; bases not matched to a gene: 1. Germline CDR1 reads SQVTM; CDR2 reads ANQGSEA. CDR3: CSVGTGGEKLFF. DNA for the CDR3: TGCAGCGTGGGGACAGGGGGTGAAAAACTGTTTTTT. Drawing the rest from reference TRBV29-1 and TRBJ1-4, the complete variable domain is SAVISQKPSRDICQRGTSLTIQCQVDSQVTMMFWYRQQPGQSLTLIATANQGSEATYESGFVIDKFPISRPNLTFSTLTVSNMSPEDSSIYLCSVGTGGEKLFFGSGTQLSVL.

This clonotype has more than one count but fewer than ten. The chain joins TRBV5-6 to TRBJ1-2; D not resolved. Trimming shortened V by 5 bases and J by 5 bases, and 19 bases separated the two germline ends. Germline V CDR1 and CDR2: SGHDT, YYEEEE. This CDR3 contains 15 residues. CDR3 amino acids: CASSRWEGIGYGYTF. The DNA of the CDR3 is TGTGCCAGCAGTCGTTGGGAAGGGATCGGGTATGGCTACACCTTC.

As for this clonotype: A clone one base away is much larger, so this may be a read error. The chain combines TRBV9 with TRBJ1-1; D might be TRBD1 (5 bases). Germline lookup yields CDR1 SGDLS and CDR2 YYNGEE. V was pared by 4 bases and J by 11 bases, with 12 bases between. The CDR3 extends over 11 amino acids. Here the CDR3 reads CASSPTAGAFF. In nucleotides, the CDR3 is TGTGCCAGCAGCCCGACAGCCGGCGCTTTCTTT. The full variable domain, with the rest looked up from reference TRBV9 and TRBJ1-1, is DSGVTQTPKHLITATGQRVTLRCSPRSGDLSVYWYQQSLDQGLQFLIQYYNGEERAKGNILERFSAQQFPDLHSELNLSSLELGDSALYFCASSPTAGAFFGQGTRLTVV.

Only a few counts were recorded for this clonotype. The chain is built from TRBV7-9 and TRBJ2-5; TRBD2 aligns across 10 bases. The germline V gene has CDR1 SEHNR and CDR2 FQNEAQ (reference sequence). The CDR3 contains 15 residues. Losses at the gene ends were 5 bases for V and 5 bases for J; bases not matched to a gene: 8. The CDR3 nucleotides are TGTGCCAGCAGCCAAGAAGCGGGAGGGCCGGAGACCCAGTACTTC. Amino acids: CASSQEAGGPETQYF.

The chain has TRBV20-1 and TRBJ1-5, with D maybe TRBD1 (5 bases). Trimming removed 5 bases from V and 9 bases from J, with 20 bases in between. This CDR3 is built from 14 residues. CDR1 is DFQATT and CDR2 is SNEGSKA in the germline V gene (reference sequence). Here the CDR3 DNA reads TGCAGTGCTCCCGAGGGCGGGGCCCAGGGGCCCCAGCATTTT. It codes for CSAPEGGAQGPQHF.

For this clonotype: Given a much more abundant clone one base away, this may be a read error. The V gene is TRBV25-1, the J gene TRBJ1-2; TRBD1 agrees at 8 bases. The CDR3 extends over 13 amino acids. Germline V gives CDR1 MGHDK, CDR2 SYGVNS. The CDR3 DNA follows: TGTGCCGGCAGTACCGGACAGGGACATGGCTACACCTTC. It encodes CAGSTGQGHGYTF.

The sample holds one count of this clonotype. The chain has TRBV9 and TRBJ2-5; 8 bases are shared with TRBD1. V shed 3 bases and J 1 base; nucleotides not matched to a gene: 8. CDR1 is SGDLS and CDR2 is YYNGEE in the germline V gene. The CDR3 totals 16 residues. CDR3 bases: TGTGCCAGCAGCGCCCCTCTGGGGACAGGCCAAGAGACCCAGTACTTC. This codes for CASSAPLGTGQETQYF.

This clonotype was detected many times. The chain recombines TRBV7-2 with TRBJ2-7, with 7 positions matching TRBD1. This CDR3 comprises 13 residues. V lost 9 bases and J lost 3; bases outside the gene matches: 8. The germline V gene has CDR1 SGHTA and CDR2 FQGNSA. CDR3 in DNA: TGTGCCAGTGATGCGACAGGGTTCTACGAGCAGTACTTC. Residues: CASDATGFYEQYF.

V gene TRBV10-3 combines with J gene TRBJ1-3; no clear D gene. Germline-derived CDR1 and CDR2 are ENHRY and SYGVKD. The CDR3 has 13 amino acids. V was trimmed by 3 bases and J by 7 bases, leaving 10 bases between them. This CDR3 reads CAISEPAGNTIYF. CDR3 nucleotide sequence: TGTGCCATCAGTGAACCCGCAGGCAACACCATATATTTT.

There are many counts of this clonotype. This rearrangement joins TRBV20-1 to TRBJ1-5; D is unresolved. CDR3 length: 13 residues. Germline CDR1 is DFQATT and CDR2 is SNEGSKA (reference sequence). V was shortened by 3 bases and J by 0 bases, with 6 bases between the two germline ends. The CDR3 loop reads CSAREYSNQPQHF. The CDR3 coding sequence is TGCAGTGCTAGGGAGTATAGCAATCAGCCCCAGCATTTT.

V and J are TRBV7-2 and TRBJ2-5; 10 nucleotides agree with TRBD2. Germline V CDR1 and CDR2: SGHTA, FQGNSA. The CDR3 sequence is 15 residues long. CDR3 nucleotide sequence: TGTGCTAGAAGGAAGCGGGGGGGTGCTTGGGAGACCCAGTACTTC. Translation: CARRKRGGAWETQYF.

The chain employs TRBV29-1 and TRBJ2-5, with D perhaps TRBD1 or TRBD2 (5 bases each). Germline values: CDR1 SQVTM, CDR2 ANQGSEA. This CDR3 contains 14 residues. Trimming removed 3 bases at V and 5 bases at J, with 16 bases between. The CDR3 sequence: CSVDGEGRGETQYF. In DNA, the CDR3 is TGCAGCGTTGATGGTGAGGGGCGCGGGGAGACCCAGTACTTC.

This chain links TRBV5-1 with TRBJ2-7; 11 nucleotides align to TRBD2. CDR1 is SGHRS and CDR2 is YFSETQ in the germline V gene. The CDR3 extends over 17 amino acids. V dropped 4 bases and J dropped 3; count of bases not matched to a gene: 12. CDR3 sequence reads: CASSLTSGSRYLYEQYF. The DNA of the CDR3 is TGCGCCAGCAGCCTCACTAGCGGGAGTCGATACCTCTACGAGCAGTACTTC.

The chain uses TRBV29-1 and TRBJ1-5, with D unresolved. The length of the CDR3 is 14 residues. Germline assignment: CDR1 SQVTM and CDR2 ANQGSEA. CDR3 nucleotide sequence: TGCAGTGCTAGAGATCTGAGGGACAATCAGCCCCAGCATTTT. It yields the protein CSARDLRDNQPQHF. The whole variable domain, filled in from reference TRBV29-1 and TRBJ1-5, reads SAVISQKPSRDICQRGTSLTIQCQVDSQVTMMFWYRQQPGQSLTLIATANQGSEATYESGFVIDKFPISRPNLTFSTLTVSNMSPEDSSIYLCSARDLRDNQPQHFGDGTRLSIL.

This clonotype has more than one count but fewer than ten. This sequence joins TRBV20-1 and TRBJ1-3; possibly TRBD1 for D (5 bases). The V end lost 2 bases, the J end lost 2 bases, and 10 bases lay between the germline ends. Germline V gives CDR1 DFQATT, CDR2 SNEGSKA (reference sequence). The CDR3 has 14 residues. CDR3 protein: CSARNGGAGNTIYF. For the CDR3, the DNA is TGCAGTGCTAGAAATGGGGGGGCTGGAAACACCATATATTTT.

The rearrangement joins TRBV24-1 to TRBJ1-2, with D possibly being TRBD1 (5 bases). V was pared by 2 bases and J by 6 bases, with 15 bases between. CDR1 and CDR2 from the germline V gene are KGHDR and SFDVKD. The CDR3 covers 15 residues. The CDR3 bases are TGTGCCACCAGTGATTGGCAGGGCGCCGAGGATGGCTACACCTTC. It codes for CATSDWQGAEDGYTF.

The rearrangement joins TRBV29-1 to TRBJ2-5; TRBD2 matches at 12 bases. Trimming at V came to 4 bases and at J to 6 bases, leaving 0 bases not matched to a gene. The CDR3 runs 12 residues. The germline CDR1 and CDR2 sequences are SQVTM and ANQGSEA. The DNA of the CDR3 is TGCAGCGTTGGGACTAGCGGGAAGACCCAGTACTTC. Translated: CSVGTSGKTQYF.

This clonotype was observed a handful of times. V gene TRBV3-1 combines with J gene TRBJ1-6; D perhaps matches TRBD1 (5 bases). There are 17 residues in the CDR3. Trimming stripped 4 bases from V and 5 bases from J, with 18 bases between. Germline CDR1 and CDR2: LGHDT and YNNKEL (reference sequence). This CDR3 is CASSLRARRQNNSPLHF. The CDR3 region has the DNA TGTGCCAGCAGCCTCAGGGCGCGACGGCAGAATAATTCACCCCTCCACTTT. The whole variable domain, remainder taken from reference TRBV3-1 and TRBJ1-6, is DTAVSQTPKYLVTQMGNDKSIKCEQNLGHDTMYWYKQDSKKFLKIMFSYNNKELIINETVPNRFSPKSPDKAHLNLHINSLELGDSAVYFCASSLRARRQNNSPLHFGNGTRLTVT.

The CDR3 DNA reads as TGCGCCAGCACCCGGGGACAGGGCTCTCGGGAGCAGTACTTC. Translation gives CASTRGQGSREQYF. The chain joins TRBV10-2 to TRBJ2-7, with 9 bases lining up with TRBD1. The CDR3 loop spans 14 amino acids. Per the germline V gene, CDR1 is WSHSY and CDR2 is SAAADI. Germline trimming cut 7 bases from V and 7 bases from J; bases unmatched to any gene: 11.

This chain connects TRBV2 to TRBJ1-2; TRBD1 is a possible D gene (6 bases). Germline V gene lookup returns CDR1 SNHLY and CDR2 FYNNEI. The V end lost 5 bases, the J end lost 1 base, and 14 bases lay between the germline ends. The CDR3 covers 15 residues. CDR3 region: CASSQPGHLNYGYTF. CDR3 bases: TGTGCCAGCAGTCAACCGGGACACCTTAACTATGGCTACACCTTC.

V usage is TRBV29-1 and J usage is TRBJ1-1; TRBD1 agrees at 8 bases. The CDR3 totals 12 residues. V dropped 1 base and J dropped 8; count of bases not matched to a gene: 3. Germline CDR1 SQVTM, CDR2 ANQGSEA. The CDR3: CSVEGRTGEAFF. The CDR3 coding sequence is TGCAGCGTTGAAGGGAGGACAGGGGAAGCTTTCTTT.

The chain couples TRBV5-8 to TRBJ1-1; 9 bases fit TRBD1. The V and J ends lost 0 bases and 5 bases, in that order; junction bases with no gene match: 14. Per germline, CDR1 SGHTS and CDR2 YDEGEE. The length of the CDR3 is 18 residues. The CDR3 reads CASSLAGIPQGASTEAFF. DNA of the CDR3: TGTGCCAGCAGCTTGGCCGGTATCCCACAGGGGGCCAGTACTGAAGCTTTCTTT.

This clonotype was observed at least ten times. V usage is TRBV20-1 and J usage is TRBJ2-5; D is perhaps TRBD1 (6 bases). The CDR3 sequence is 14 residues long. V was clipped by 3 bases and J by 5 bases, with 16 bases between them. The germline V gene encodes CDR1 DFQATT and CDR2 SNEGSKA (reference sequence). The CDR3 reads CSASGWDTGETQYF. The DNA for the CDR3 is TGCAGTGCTAGTGGGTGGGACACTGGGGAGACCCAGTACTTC.

This clonotype was recorded a few times. The genes are TRBV9 and TRBJ1-3; the D is unclear. This CDR3 has 13 residues. Trimming removed 0 bases at V and 4 bases at J, with 5 bases between. Germline V lookup: CDR1 SGDLS, CDR2 YYNGEE. This chain's CDR3 is CASSVEGGNTIYF. CDR3 nucleotides: TGTGCCAGCAGCGTAGAAGGGGGAAACACCATATATTTT. Looking up the rest from reference TRBV9 and TRBJ1-3 gives the full variable domain: DSGVTQTPKHLITATGQRVTLRCSPRSGDLSVYWYQQSLDQGLQFLIQYYNGEERAKGNILERFSAQQFPDLHSELNLSSLELGDSALYFCASSVEGGNTIYFGEGSWLTVV.

V gene TRBV7-9 combines with J gene TRBJ2-2; D gene unclear. Germline V gives CDR1 SEHNR, CDR2 FQNEAQ (reference sequence). CDR3 length equals 15 residues. V shed 7 bases and J shed 7 bases, with 19 bases lying between them. The CDR3 bases are TGTGCCAGCACACCTATCGCGAACGGCGGCGGGGAGCTGTTTTTT. Its translation: CASTPIANGGGELFF.